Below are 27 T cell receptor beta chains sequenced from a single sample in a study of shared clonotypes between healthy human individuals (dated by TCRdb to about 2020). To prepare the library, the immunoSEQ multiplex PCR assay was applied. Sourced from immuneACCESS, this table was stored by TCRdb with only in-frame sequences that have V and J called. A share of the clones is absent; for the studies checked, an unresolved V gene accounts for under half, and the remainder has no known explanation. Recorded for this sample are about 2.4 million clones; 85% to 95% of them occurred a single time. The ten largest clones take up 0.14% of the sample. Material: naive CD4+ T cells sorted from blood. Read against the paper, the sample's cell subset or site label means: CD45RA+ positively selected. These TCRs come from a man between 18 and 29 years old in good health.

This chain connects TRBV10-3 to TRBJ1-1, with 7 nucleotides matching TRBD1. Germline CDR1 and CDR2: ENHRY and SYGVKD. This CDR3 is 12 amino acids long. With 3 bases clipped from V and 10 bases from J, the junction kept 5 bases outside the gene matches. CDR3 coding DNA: TGTGCCATCAGTGAATTAGACAGGGCAGCTTTCTTT. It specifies CAISELDRAAFF.

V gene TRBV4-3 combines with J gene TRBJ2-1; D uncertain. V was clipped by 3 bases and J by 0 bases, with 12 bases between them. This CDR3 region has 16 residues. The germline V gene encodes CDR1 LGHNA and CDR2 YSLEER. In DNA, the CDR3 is TGCGCCAGCAGCCATGTTGAGGCTAGCTCCTACAATGAGCAGTTCTTC. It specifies CASSHVEASSYNEQFF.

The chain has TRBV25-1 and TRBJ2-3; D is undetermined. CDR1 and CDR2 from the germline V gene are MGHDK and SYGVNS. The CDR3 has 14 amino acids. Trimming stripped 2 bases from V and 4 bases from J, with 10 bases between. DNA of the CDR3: TGTGCCAGCAGTGAACCCTCTAAGGCAGATACGCAGTATTTT. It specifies CASSEPSKADTQYF.

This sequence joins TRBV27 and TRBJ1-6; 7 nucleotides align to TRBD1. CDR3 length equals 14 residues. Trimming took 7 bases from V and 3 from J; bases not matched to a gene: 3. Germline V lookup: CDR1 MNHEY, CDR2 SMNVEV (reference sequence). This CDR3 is CASKTGDYNSPLHF. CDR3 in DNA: TGTGCCAGCAAAACAGGGGACTATAATTCACCCCTCCACTTT.

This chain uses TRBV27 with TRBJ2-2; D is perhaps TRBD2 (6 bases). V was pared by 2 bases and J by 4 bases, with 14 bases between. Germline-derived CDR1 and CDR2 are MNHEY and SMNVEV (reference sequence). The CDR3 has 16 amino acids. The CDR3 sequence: CASSLGGLGVTGELFF. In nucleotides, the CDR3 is TGTGCCAGCAGTTTAGGGGGGTTGGGGGTCACCGGGGAGCTGTTTTTT.

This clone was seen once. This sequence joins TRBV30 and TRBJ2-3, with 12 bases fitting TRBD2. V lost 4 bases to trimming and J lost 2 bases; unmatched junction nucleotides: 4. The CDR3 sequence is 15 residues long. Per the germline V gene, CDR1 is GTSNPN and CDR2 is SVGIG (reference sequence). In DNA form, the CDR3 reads TGTGCCTGGACTAGCGGGGGGGCACCCACAGATACGCAGTATTTT. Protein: CAWTSGGAPTDTQYF.

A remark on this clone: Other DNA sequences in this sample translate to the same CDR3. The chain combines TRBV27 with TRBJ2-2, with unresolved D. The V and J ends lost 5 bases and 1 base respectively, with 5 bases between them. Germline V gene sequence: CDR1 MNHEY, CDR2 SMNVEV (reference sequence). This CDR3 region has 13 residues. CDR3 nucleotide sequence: TGTGCCAGCAGTCCGAGGAACACCGGGGAGCTGTTTTTT. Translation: CASSPRNTGELFF.

The DNA for the CDR3 is TGTGCCAGCAAAGACAGTTTTCAGATCTCCTACGAGCAGTACTTC. This translates into CASKDSFQISYEQYF. V is TRBV6-1 and J is TRBJ2-7; possibly TRBD1 for D (5 bases). The germline V and J ends were trimmed by 7 bases and 0 bases, with 16 bases remaining between them. The length of the CDR3 is 15 residues. Germline loops: CDR1 MNHNS, CDR2 SASEGT.

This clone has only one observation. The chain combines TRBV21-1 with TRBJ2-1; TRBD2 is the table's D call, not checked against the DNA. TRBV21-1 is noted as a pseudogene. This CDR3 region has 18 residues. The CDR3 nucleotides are TGTGCCAGCAGCAAATCAGGAGGACTAGCGGGAGGTGGGAATGAGCAGTTCTTC. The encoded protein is CASSKSGGLAGGGNEQFF.

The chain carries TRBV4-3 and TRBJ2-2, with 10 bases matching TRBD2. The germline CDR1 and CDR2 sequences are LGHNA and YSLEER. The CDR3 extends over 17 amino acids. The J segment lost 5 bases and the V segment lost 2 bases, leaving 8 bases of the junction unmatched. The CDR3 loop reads CASSQSPSGSRTGELFF. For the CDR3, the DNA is TGCGCCAGCAGCCAATCCCCTAGCGGGAGCCGTACCGGGGAGCTGTTTTTT.

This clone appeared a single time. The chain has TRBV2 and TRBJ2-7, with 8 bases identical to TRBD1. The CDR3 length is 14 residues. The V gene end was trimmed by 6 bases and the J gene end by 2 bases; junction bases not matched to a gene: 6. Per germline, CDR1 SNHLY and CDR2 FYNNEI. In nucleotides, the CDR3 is TGTGCCAGCAGGTCACGGGACAGGACCTACGAGCAGTACTTC. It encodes CASRSRDRTYEQYF.

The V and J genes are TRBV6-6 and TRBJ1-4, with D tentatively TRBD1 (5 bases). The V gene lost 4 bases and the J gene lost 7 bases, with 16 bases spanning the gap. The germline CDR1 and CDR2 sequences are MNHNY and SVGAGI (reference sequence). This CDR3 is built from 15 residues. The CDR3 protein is CASSSLVVQGEKLFF. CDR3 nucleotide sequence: TGTGCCAGCAGTTCCCTGGTGGTTCAGGGTGAAAAACTGTTTTTT.

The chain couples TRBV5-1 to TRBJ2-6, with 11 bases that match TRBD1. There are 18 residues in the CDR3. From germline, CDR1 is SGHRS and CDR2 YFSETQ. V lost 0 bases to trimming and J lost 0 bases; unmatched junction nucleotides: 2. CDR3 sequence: CASSLAGTGGSGANVLTF. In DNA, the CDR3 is TGCGCCAGCAGCTTGGCCGGGACAGGGGGCTCTGGGGCCAACGTCCTGACTTTC.

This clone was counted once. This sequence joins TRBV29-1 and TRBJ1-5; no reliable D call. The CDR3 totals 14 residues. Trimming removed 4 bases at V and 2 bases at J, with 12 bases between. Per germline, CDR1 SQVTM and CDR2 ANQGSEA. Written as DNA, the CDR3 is TGCAGCGTTGTAGGTATCCTTGGCAATCAGCCCCAGCATTTT. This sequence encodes CSVVGILGNQPQHF.

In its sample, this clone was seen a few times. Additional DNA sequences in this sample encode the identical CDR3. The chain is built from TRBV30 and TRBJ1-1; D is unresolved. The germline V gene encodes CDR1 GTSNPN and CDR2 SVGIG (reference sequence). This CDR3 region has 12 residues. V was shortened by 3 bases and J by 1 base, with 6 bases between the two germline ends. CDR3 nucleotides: TGTGCCTGGAGAGCAGCGAACACTGAAGCTTTCTTT. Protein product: CAWRAANTEAFF. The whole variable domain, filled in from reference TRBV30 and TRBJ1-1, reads SQTIHQWPATLVQPVGSPLSLECTVEGTSNPNLYWYRQAAGRGLQLLFYSVGIGQISSEVPQNLSASRPQDRQFILSSKKLLLSDSGFYLCAWRAANTEAFFGQGTRLTVV.

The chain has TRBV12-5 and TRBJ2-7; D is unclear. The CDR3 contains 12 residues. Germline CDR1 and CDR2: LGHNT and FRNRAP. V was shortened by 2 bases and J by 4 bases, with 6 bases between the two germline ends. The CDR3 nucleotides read TGTGCTAGTGGTTTGATGGGTTACGAGCAGTACTTC. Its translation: CASGLMGYEQYF.

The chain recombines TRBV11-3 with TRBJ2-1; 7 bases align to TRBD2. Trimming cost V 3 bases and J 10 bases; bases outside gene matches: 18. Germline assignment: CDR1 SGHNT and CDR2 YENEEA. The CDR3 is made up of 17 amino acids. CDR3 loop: CASSFPRRRENKYEQFF. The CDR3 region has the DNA TGTGCCAGCAGCTTCCCCCGGCGGCGGGAGAACAAATACGAGCAGTTCTTC.

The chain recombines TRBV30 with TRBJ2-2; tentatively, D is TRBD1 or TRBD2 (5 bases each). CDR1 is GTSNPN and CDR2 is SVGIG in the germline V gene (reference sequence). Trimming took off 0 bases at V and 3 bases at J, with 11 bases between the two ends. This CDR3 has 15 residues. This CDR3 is CAWSVRDRHTGELFF. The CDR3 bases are TGTGCCTGGAGTGTACGGGACCGTCACACCGGGGAGCTGTTTTTT.

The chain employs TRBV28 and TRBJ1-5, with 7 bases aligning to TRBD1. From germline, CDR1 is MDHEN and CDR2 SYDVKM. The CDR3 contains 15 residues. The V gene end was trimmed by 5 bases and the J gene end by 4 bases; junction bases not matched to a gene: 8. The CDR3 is CASSTPSGQNQPQHF. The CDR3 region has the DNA TGTGCCAGCAGTACCCCTTCGGGACAGAATCAGCCCCAGCATTTT.

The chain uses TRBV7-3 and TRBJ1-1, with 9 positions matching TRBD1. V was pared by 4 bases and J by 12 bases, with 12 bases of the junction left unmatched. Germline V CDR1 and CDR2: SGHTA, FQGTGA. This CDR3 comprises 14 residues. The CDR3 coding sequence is TGTGCCAGCAGCTCCCCCTCCACAGGGGGCGGAACTTTCTTT. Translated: CASSSPSTGGGTFF.

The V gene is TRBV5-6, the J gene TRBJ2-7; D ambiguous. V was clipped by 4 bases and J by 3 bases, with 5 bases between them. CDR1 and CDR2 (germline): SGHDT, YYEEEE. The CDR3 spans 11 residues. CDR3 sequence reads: CASSVNYEQYF. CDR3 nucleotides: TGTGCCAGCAGCGTTAACTACGAGCAGTACTTC.

The CDR3 region is CASSSADRRNTGELFF. As DNA, the CDR3 is TGTGCCAGCAGTTCTGCGGACAGGAGGAACACCGGGGAGCTGTTTTTT. The chain carries TRBV27 and TRBJ2-2; TRBD1 matches 7 bases. V shed 4 bases and J 1 base; nucleotides not matched to a gene: 6. The CDR3 runs to 16 residues. Germline V CDR1 and CDR2: MNHEY, SMNVEV (reference sequence).

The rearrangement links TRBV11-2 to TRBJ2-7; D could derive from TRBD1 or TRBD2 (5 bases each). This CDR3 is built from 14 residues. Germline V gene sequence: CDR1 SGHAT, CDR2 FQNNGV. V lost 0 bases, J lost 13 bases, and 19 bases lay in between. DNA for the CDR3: TGTGCCAGCAGCTTAGATGGGACCTACGAGCAGGCTTACTTC. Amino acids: CASSLDGTYEQAYF.

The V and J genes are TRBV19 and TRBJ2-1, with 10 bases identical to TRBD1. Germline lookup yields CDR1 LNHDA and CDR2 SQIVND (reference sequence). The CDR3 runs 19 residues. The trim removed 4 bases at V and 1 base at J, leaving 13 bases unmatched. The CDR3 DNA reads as TGTGCCAGTAGTAAATCCGGGACAGGGGCCGAACCTTCCTACAATGAGCAGTTCTTC. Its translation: CASSKSGTGAEPSYNEQFF.

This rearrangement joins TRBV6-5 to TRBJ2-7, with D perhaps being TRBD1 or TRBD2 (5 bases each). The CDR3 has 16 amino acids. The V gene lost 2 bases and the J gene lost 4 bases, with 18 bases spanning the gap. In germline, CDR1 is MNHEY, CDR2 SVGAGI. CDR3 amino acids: CASSYRPGRGEYEQYF. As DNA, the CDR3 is TGTGCCAGCAGTTACCGTCCGGGACGAGGCGAATACGAGCAGTACTTC.

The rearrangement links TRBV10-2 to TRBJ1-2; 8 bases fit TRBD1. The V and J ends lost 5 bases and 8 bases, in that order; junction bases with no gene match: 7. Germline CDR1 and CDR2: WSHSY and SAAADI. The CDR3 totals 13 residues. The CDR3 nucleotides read TGCGCCAGCAGTACCCAGGGGGCAGGCGGCTACACCTTC. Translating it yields CASSTQGAGGYTF.

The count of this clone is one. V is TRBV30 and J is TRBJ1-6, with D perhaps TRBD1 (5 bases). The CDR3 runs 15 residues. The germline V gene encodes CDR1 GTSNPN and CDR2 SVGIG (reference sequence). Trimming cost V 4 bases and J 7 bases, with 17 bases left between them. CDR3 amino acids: CAWTPGGRINSPLHF. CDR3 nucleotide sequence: TGTGCCTGGACCCCCGGGGGACGGATCAATTCACCCCTCCACTTT.